This TCR beta chain was retrieved from a study of T cell repertoires in cytomegalovirus infection. Study-level background: It can be stated that public TCR beta signatures indicated CMV infection as well as a matching HLA type. Whole-study results and caveats: Summed frequency of shared TCR beta families picked out CMV carriers who also had the relevant HLA. It was HLA-C-restricted CMV-specific TCR beta clonotypes that dominated the response ex vivo.

This CDR3 has 14 amino acids. Germline CDR1 reads SGHVT; CDR2 reads SQSDAQ. Trimming took off 5 bases at V and 2 bases at J, with 13 bases between the two ends. MiXCR, applied by TCRdb to the reads, yields one record per CDR3 protein. The table records about 830,000 distinct CDR3 sequences, about 31% of them present only once. In the case of this clonotype: Antigen unknown.

This chain uses TRBV7-4 with TRBJ2-7; D gene ambiguous. The sample in question was cultured CD8+ T cells from PBMCs, obtained from culture after CMV antigen stimulation. The receptor comes from a human donor in good health (CMV status not recorded). Some clones in this sample may be carry-over from other donors' samples. The CDR3 DNA follows: TGTGCCAGCAGCCCCCCGATCGGGCCCTACGAGCAGTACGTC. As protein: CASSPPIGPYEQYV.